A selection of T cell receptor beta chains follows, all from one sample in a study of blood T cell repertoires in COVID-19. Here immunoSEQ multiplex PCR was the method, and the copy in TCRdb shows in-frame clones only, minus some. The sample records tens of thousands of clones, about three quarters being singletons. Sequenced material: peripheral blood. Source of these receptors: a human donor in a cohort sampled during active COVID-19. The CDR3 runs from the conserved cysteine through the conserved F or W. A D gene is named only where the DNA matches it firmly. Clone size is not always given. Where it is, it says once, few, many or a class for expanded clones.

j_call clone_size v_call d_call cdr3_nt cdr3_aa
TRBJ2-3 - TRBV18 TRBD2 TGTGCCAGCACAGCGGGAGGAACAGATACGCAGTATTTT CASTAGGTDTQYF
TRBJ2-5 - TRBV24-1 TRBD1 TGTGCCACCAGTGATCAGACAGGGTCAGAGACCCAGTACTTC CATSDQTGSETQYF
TRBJ2-7 once TRBV7-2 - TGTGCCAGCAGCCCCGAGCGACTGGTTATCTACGAGCAGTACTTC CASSPERLVIYEQYF
TRBJ1-2 - TRBV7-2 - TGTGCCAGCAGCCCAGTAGGGGGAAACTATGGCTACACCTTC CASSPVGGNYGYTF
TRBJ2-1 - TRBV6-6 - TGTGCCAGCAGTTACTCCGAAAGCCACAATGAGCAGTTCTTC CASSYSESHNEQFF
TRBJ2-2 - TRBV19 - TGTGCCAGTAGTGAAAGGCAGGTGAACACCGGGGAGCTGTTTTTT CASSERQVNTGELFF
TRBJ2-1 - TRBV12-3/TRBV12-4 TRBD1 TGTGCCAGCAGCCACAGGACAGGACTGTTCTTC CASSHRTGLFF
TRBJ2-6 - TRBV20-1 - TGCAGTGCTACTGAGGAGTCTGGGGCCAACGTCCTGACTTTC CSATEESGANVLTF
TRBJ1-1 few TRBV28 - TGTGCCAGCTCCAACGCGGGGAGGAGCACTGAAGCTTTCTTT CASSNAGRSTEAFF
TRBJ1-2 - TRBV6-5 - TGTGCCAGCAGTTTGACCCGACACCCAGACTATGGCTACACCTTC CASSLTRHPDYGYTF
TRBJ2-5 - TRBV6-6 - TGTGCCAGCAGCCCCTCCGGGGTAGCAGAGACCCAGTACTTC CASSPSGVAETQYF
TRBJ1-3 - TRBV28 - TGTGCCAGCAGCCCGGCGGGACCTTCCTGGGACACCATATATTTT CASSPAGPSWDTIYF
TRBJ1-1 - TRBV10-3 - TGTGCCATCAGTGAGTCGGGAGCGGGGGTGGGAACTGAAGCTTTCTTT CAISESGAGVGTEAFF
TRBJ1-2 - TRBV3-1/TRBV3-2 - TGTGCCAGCTCCCCAACCGCCCAGGGGATGAGTGGCTACACCTTC CASSPTAQGMSGYTF
TRBJ1-2 - TRBV7-2 TRBD1 TGTGCCAGCAGCTTGACAGGGCGCAGTGTCTTGGGCTACACCTTC CASSLTGRSVLGYTF
TRBJ2-2 once TRBV28 TRBD2 TGTGCCAGCATATCGGGCGGGGGGAACACCGGGGAGCTGTTTTTT CASISGGGNTGELFF
TRBJ2-5 once TRBV28 - TGTGCACTCAGCGAAGAGACCCAGTACTTC CALSEETQYF
TRBJ2-7 - TRBV6-2/TRBV6-3 TRBD2 TGTGCCAGCAGCCCCGTGGGGGAGGGCCGATGGCAGTACTTC CASSPVGEGRWQYF
TRBJ2-1 - TRBV7-9 TRBD2 TGTGCCAGCAGCCCTAAGGGACTAGCGGGAGAAAATGAGCAGTTCTTC CASSPKGLAGENEQFF
TRBJ2-5 - TRBV5-6 TRBD2 TGTGCCAGCAGCCCTAGGTGGGGGAGGGAGGAAGAGACCCAGTACTTC CASSPRWGREEETQYF
TRBJ2-5 - TRBV28 TRBD2 TGTGCCAGCAGTTTATTCGAGCGGGAGGGCCGGAGGCCCCAGTACTTC CASSLFEREGRRPQYF
TRBJ2-2 - TRBV30 TRBD2 TGTGCCTGGAGGAGCGGGAGCTTCACCGGGGAGCTGTTTTTT CAWRSGSFTGELFF
TRBJ1-5 - TRBV29-1 - TGCAGCGTTGGGGGGGGTTACAATCAGCCCCAGCATTTT CSVGGGYNQPQHF
TRBJ2-5 once TRBV7-2 - TGTGCCAGCAGCTCCGGTGAAGAGACCCAGTACTTC CASSSGEETQYF
TRBJ2-7 - TRBV2 TRBD1 TGTGCCAGCAGCGAGACAGGGTCCCACGAGCAGTACTTC CASSETGSHEQYF
TRBJ2-3 - TRBV6-2/TRBV6-3 - TGTGCCAGCAGTTACTCGAAGGACTCCCACACAGATACGCAGTATTTT CASSYSKDSHTDTQYF
TRBJ1-2 - TRBV12-3/TRBV12-4 - TGTGCCAGCCGGCACAGGGAAAGGAGTGGCTACACCTTC CASRHRERSGYTF
TRBJ1-1 - TRBV19 TRBD1 TGTGCCAGTAGTATAGCTTGGGACAGTCAGTCTGAAGCTTTCTTT CASSIAWDSQSEAFF
TRBJ2-3 few TRBV4-3 - TGCGCCAGCAGCCAAGACCACGGCAGGATGCAGTATTTT CASSQDHGRMQYF
TRBJ2-3 - TRBV28 TRBD2 TGTGCCAGCAGTTCCACCGGGACTAGCGGGAGGGCGGGGGATACGCAGTATTTT CASSSTGTSGRAGDTQYF
TRBJ1-1 - TRBV28 - TGTGCCAGCAGTTCCTCGGGCACTGAAGCTTTCTTT CASSSSGTEAFF
TRBJ2-7 - TRBV4-1 TRBD1 TGCGCCAGCAGCCCCGGGACAGGGAGAAGTGGGCAGTACTTC CASSPGTGRSGQYF
TRBJ1-2 once TRBV5-5 - TGTGCCAGCAGCTCAGGGGCTCTTTCCTATGGCTACACCTTC CASSSGALSYGYTF
TRBJ2-1 - TRBV20-1 - TGCAGTGCTAGGACAGTGAAGCAGTTCTTC CSARTVKQFF
TRBJ2-7 - TRBV7-9 - TGTGCCAGCAGCCCAAATAGCTTAGAGCAGTACTTC CASSPNSLEQYF
TRBJ1-2 - TRBV24-1 - TGTGCCACCAGTTCAGGGATCGACTATGGCTACACCTTC CATSSGIDYGYTF
TRBJ2-1 - TRBV6-5 - TGTGCCAGCAGTTACTCCGACAGGTTGGATGAGCAGTTCTTC CASSYSDRLDEQFF
TRBJ1-5 - TRBV19 TRBD1 TGTGCCAGTAGCTTCCAACCAAAAGCCGGGACAGGGGGCAATCAGCCCCAGCATTTT CASSFQPKAGTGGNQPQHF
TRBJ2-2 - TRBV5-4 TRBD1 TGTGCCAGCAGCTTTAACAGGGGTGTCACCGGGGAGCTGTTTTTT CASSFNRGVTGELFF
TRBJ2-7 - TRBV7-2 TRBD2 TGTGCCAGCAGCTCGCCGACTAGCGGGGGTTGGGAGAACTACGAGCAGTACTTC CASSSPTSGGWENYEQYF
TRBJ2-2 - TRBV28 TRBD1 TGTGCCAGCAGTACACCTCTGACAGGGTTTGGCGGGGAGCTGTTTTTT CASSTPLTGFGGELFF
TRBJ2-7 - TRBV10-3 TRBD2 TGTGCCATCAGGGGGGGGGAATCCTACGAGCAGTACTTC CAIRGGESYEQYF
TRBJ1-3 - TRBV28 - TGTGCCAGCTTTGAATCAGGCCGGCGAAACACCATATATTTT CASFESGRRNTIYF
TRBJ2-7 - TRBV28 - TGTGCCAGCAAGGCGGGTGGAATCCCCTACGAGCAGTACTTC CASKAGGIPYEQYF
TRBJ2-2 - TRBV11-3 - TGTGCCAGCGCAGGAGAGGGCGGGAAGAACACCGGGGAGCTGTTTTTT CASAGEGGKNTGELFF
TRBJ1-2 - TRBV29-1 - TGCAGCGTTGAAGCGGGACTGGGGCAGGGTGATAGCTATGGCTACACCTTC CSVEAGLGQGDSYGYTF
TRBJ2-7 - TRBV27 TRBD2 TGTGCCAGCAGTTTAGGGGGGACTAGCGGCTACGAGCAGTACTTC CASSLGGTSGYEQYF
TRBJ1-1 - TRBV5-1 - TGCGCCAGCAGTACAGGGAGTGGTCGGAACACTGAAGCTTTCTTT CASSTGSGRNTEAFF
TRBJ2-3 - TRBV28 TRBD1 TGTGCCAGCAGTTTGGGGAACAGGGACAGGCGCACAGATACGCAGTATTTT CASSLGNRDRRTDTQYF
TRBJ1-4 - TRBV7-8 - TGTGCCAGCAGCCCCCTAGACCGGTTGACTGAAAAACTGTTTTTT CASSPLDRLTEKLFF
TRBJ2-2 - TRBV3-1/TRBV3-2 - TGTGCCAGCAGCCAAGAAGTACTGGGGGCGTCGGACACCGGGGAGCTGTTTTTT CASSQEVLGASDTGELFF